Listed here is a single TCR beta chain. Donors were grouped by their self-reported clinical history. The entry originates in a study of blood T cell repertoires in COVID-19. Overall study: Acute-phase and convalescent COVID-19 samples originated in the United States, Italy and Spain. The cDNA or gDNA used as material had been derived from T cells, B-cell-depleted T cells, or PBMCs.

The CDR3 is made up of 16 amino acids. Germline CDR1 SEHNR, CDR2 FQNEAQ (reference sequence). V trimming: 5 bases; J trimming: 4 bases; junction bases outside the gene matches: 8. Original processing methods: Nucleated cell number was recorded as an estimate derived from reference gene primer amplification. Assay: immunoSEQ multiplex PCR; the TCRdb copy retains only in-frame clones and omits some. The DNA was the basis for D and trimming; V, J and clone size are from that table. The data show around 200,000 clones, about 87% seen once. The specimen sequenced was PBMCs or T cells enriched from blood (not recorded which). The V and J genes are TRBV7-9 and TRBJ2-2; 9 nucleotides line up with TRBD1. The sequence was collected from a man aged 25 to 45 who had recovered from COVID-19. The CDR3 DNA reads TGTGCCAGCAGCCCCCAAGGGACAGGGCCCACCGGGGAGCTGTTTTTT. It encodes CASSPQGTGPTGELFF.